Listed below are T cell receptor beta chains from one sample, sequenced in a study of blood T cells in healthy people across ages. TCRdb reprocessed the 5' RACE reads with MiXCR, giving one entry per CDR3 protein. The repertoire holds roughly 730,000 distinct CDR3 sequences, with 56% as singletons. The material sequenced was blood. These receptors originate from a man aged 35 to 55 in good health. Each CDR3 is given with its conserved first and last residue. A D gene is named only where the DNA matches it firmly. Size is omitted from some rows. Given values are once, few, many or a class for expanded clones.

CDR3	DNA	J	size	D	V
CASLWKDHSYNEQFF	TGTGCCAGCTTATGGAAGGACCACTCCTACAATGAGCAGTTCTTC	TRBJ2-1	-	-	TRBV7-2
CASSLVAGQAPQQYF	TGTGCCAGCAGTCTCGTGGCGGGACAGGCACCCCAGCAGTACTTC	TRBJ2-5	-	TRBD1	TRBV28
CASSVGVAQETQYF	TGTGCCAGCAGCGTTGGAGTCGCTCAAGAGACCCAGTACTTC	TRBJ2-5	-	-	TRBV9
CAIRHGTEQETQYF	TGTGCCATCAGACACGGGACGGAACAAGAGACCCAGTACTTC	TRBJ2-5	-	-	TRBV10-3
CASRPWGVGGNQETQYF	TGTGCCAGCAGGCCCTGGGGCGTGGGGGGCAATCAAGAGACCCAGTACTTC	TRBJ2-5	-	-	TRBV28
CASSRIEVHEQFF	TGTGCCAGCAGCAGGATAGAGGTCCATGAGCAGTTCTTC	TRBJ2-1	-	-	TRBV7-2
CSASRLMNTEAFF	TGCAGTGCTAGTCGGCTAATGAACACTGAAGCTTTCTTT	TRBJ1-1	-	-	TRBV20-1
CASSLDYGSEQFF	TGTGCCAGCAGCTTAGATTACGGGAGTGAGCAGTTCTTC	TRBJ2-1	-	-	TRBV7-2
CASSLPSRAGGYEQYF	TGTGCCAGCAGCCTCCCAAGTCGAGCGGGGGGTTACGAGCAGTACTTC	TRBJ2-7	once	TRBD2	TRBV14
CSARDVAVQETQYF	TGCAGTGCTAGAGACGTAGCGGTCCAAGAGACCCAGTACTTC	TRBJ2-5	-	-	TRBV20-1
CASSEGGGLNTQYF	TGTGCCAGCAGTGAAGGAGGGGGCCTGAATACGCAGTATTTT	TRBJ2-3	few	TRBD1	TRBV2
CSVDDNHGYTF	TGCAGCGTTGACGATAATCATGGCTACACCTTC	TRBJ1-2	-	-	TRBV29-1
CASSLIVGQLNIGEQFF	TGCGCCAGCAGTTTGATAGTGGGGCAATTAAATATCGGCGAGCAGTTCTTC	TRBJ2-1	-	-	TRBV10-2
CASSQGASGVSTDTQYF	TGTGCCAGCAGCCAGGGGGCTAGCGGGGTCTCCACAGATACGCAGTATTTT	TRBJ2-3	few	TRBD2	TRBV4-2
CSINRDGTYEQYF	TGCAGTATTAACCGGGACGGAACCTACGAGCAGTACTTC	TRBJ2-7	-	-	TRBV20-1
CASRQALDTQYF	TGTGCCAGCAGACAGGCGTTGGATACGCAGTATTTT	TRBJ2-3	-	-	TRBV25-1
CASSYSGWGDTQYF	TGTGCCAGCAGTTACTCAGGGTGGGGGGATACGCAGTATTTT	TRBJ2-3	-	-	TRBV6-6
CSALQQGNEQYF	TGCAGTGCCCTCCAACAGGGAAATGAGCAGTACTTC	TRBJ2-5	once	-	TRBV20-1
CASSLDSGSPGEQFF	TGTGCCAGCAGCTTAGATTCGGGATCTCCAGGCGAGCAGTTCTTC	TRBJ2-1	-	-	TRBV7-9
CASSFGTGLDQPQHF	TGTGCCAGCAGTTTCGGGACAGGGCTGGATCAGCCCCAGCATTTT	TRBJ1-5	once	TRBD1	TRBV27
CASSFEGQNNQPQHF	TGTGCCAGCAGCTTTGAGGGACAGAACAATCAGCCCCAGCATTTT	TRBJ1-5	-	TRBD1	TRBV7-9
CASSPPGQGMVPSYTF	TGTGCCAGCAGCCCCCCAGGACAGGGTATGGTCCCCTCCTACACCTTC	TRBJ1-2	-	TRBD1	TRBV7-2
CAIFPGGNYNEQYF	TGTGCCATCTTCCCGGGAGGGAACTACAATGAGCAGTACTTC	TRBJ2-7	-	TRBD2	TRBV7-2
CASSPDTKGYTEAFF	TGTGCCAGCAGCCCGGACACTAAGGGTTACACTGAAGCTTTCTTT	TRBJ1-1	-	-	TRBV5-4
CSVSSWTAVDNLSETQYF	TGCAGCGTCTCGAGCTGGACAGCTGTGGATAATCTGAGTGAGACCCAGTACTTC	TRBJ2-5	-	-	TRBV29-1
CASSYLTGGLASDNEQFF	TGTGCCAGCAGTTACCTTACAGGGGGTTTGGCGAGTGACAATGAGCAGTTCTTC	TRBJ2-1	-	TRBD1	TRBV6-2/TRBV6-3
CSARALKTPGQKETQYF	TGCAGTGCTAGAGCTCTTAAAACTCCGGGACAGAAAGAGACCCAGTACTTC	TRBJ2-5	few	TRBD1	TRBV20-1
CATSRGVPHEQYF	TGTGCCACCAGCAGAGGGGTCCCCCACGAGCAGTACTTC	TRBJ2-7	-	-	TRBV15
CASSLRTRRDEQFF	TGTGCCAGCAGCCTCCGGACTAGACGGGATGAGCAGTTCTTC	TRBJ2-1	few	TRBD2	TRBV11-2
CASAGSQSLSNYGYTF	TGTGCCAGCGCTGGCAGTCAAAGTTTATCTAACTATGGCTACACCTTC	TRBJ1-2	-	-	TRBV28
CAIAGGPEDTQYF	TGTGCCATTGCGGGAGGGCCTGAAGATACGCAGTATTTT	TRBJ2-3	-	TRBD2	TRBV28
CASSERSTNEQFF	TGTGCCAGCAGTGAAAGATCGACCAATGAGCAGTTCTTC	TRBJ2-1	-	-	TRBV25-1
CSDRDRVQETQYF	TGCAGCGACCGGGACAGGGTCCAAGAGACCCAGTACTTC	TRBJ2-5	few	TRBD1	TRBV29-1
CASSLKLADSYEQYF	TGTGCCAGCAGTTTAAAACTAGCGGACTCCTACGAGCAGTACTTC	TRBJ2-7	few	TRBD2	TRBV12-3/TRBV12-4
CASSLIASRSGANVLTF	TGTGCCAGCAGCTTAATTGCCAGTCGCTCTGGGGCCAACGTCCTGACTTTC	TRBJ2-6	-	-	TRBV7-3
CASSPRTAATEAFF	TGTGCCAGCAGCCCCAGGACAGCAGCCACTGAAGCTTTCTTT	TRBJ1-1	-	-	TRBV25-1
CASSDSMVGGGYTF	TGTGCCAGCAGTGACTCGATGGTAGGGGGCGGCTACACCTTC	TRBJ1-2	-	TRBD1	TRBV6-4
CASSPRGGRDNEQFF	TGCGCCAGCAGCCCCAGAGGGGGGCGCGACAATGAGCAGTTCTTC	TRBJ2-1	few	-	TRBV5-1
CATSRDIPLSGSLYEQYF	TGTGCCACCAGCAGAGATATCCCTCTCAGCGGGAGCCTTTACGAGCAGTACTTC	TRBJ2-7	-	TRBD2	TRBV15
CATSEIRQGLGETQYF	TGTGCCACCAGTGAGATTCGACAGGGGTTGGGAGAGACCCAGTACTTC	TRBJ2-5	-	TRBD1	TRBV24-1
CASSESGTVAYEQYF	TGCGCCAGCAGTGAGTCGGGGACGGTAGCCTACGAGCAGTACTTC	TRBJ2-7	-	-	TRBV10-2
CASSPGTPGTQYF	TGTGCCAGCAGCCCGGGGACCCCAGGGACCCAGTACTTC	TRBJ2-5	few	-	TRBV25-1
CSVIQANYEQYF	TGCAGCGTTATACAGGCCAACTACGAGCAGTACTTC	TRBJ2-7	-	-	TRBV29-1
CASSLRRQVADTQYF	TGTGCCAGCAGTTTGCGACGTCAGGTCGCAGATACGCAGTATTTT	TRBJ2-3	-	-	TRBV28
CSAPPDRSNQPQHF	TGCAGTGCCCCACCGGACAGGAGCAATCAGCCCCAGCATTTT	TRBJ1-5	few	TRBD1	TRBV20-1
CASSSTSGLNTEAFF	TGCGCCAGCAGCTCAACCTCGGGGTTGAACACTGAAGCTTTCTTT	TRBJ1-1	-	-	TRBV5-1
CSALRGHDSYEQYF	TGCAGTGCTTTAAGGGGACATGACTCCTACGAGCAGTACTTC	TRBJ2-7	-	-	TRBV20-1